A selection of T cell receptor beta chains follows, all from one sample in a study of metastatic and nonmetastatic thyroid tumors. MiXCR re-clonotyped the PCR reads for TCRdb. Of about 20,000 clones listed, 30% to 40% are singletons. The sample was tumor tissue. The receptor set was obtained from a male donor with papillary thyroid cancer or a benign thyroid nodule (not recorded which). Some clones in this sample may be carry-over from other donors' samples. Both conserved end residues are part of each CDR3. D genes are given only for firm matches.

TRBV6-1	TRBJ1-2	TRBD1	CAISDRDRSILSYTF
TRBV9	TRBJ2-1	TRBD1	CASSVEQGGPYNEQFF
TRBV20-1	TRBJ2-3	TRBD2	CSVTHSGGPDTQYF
TRBV6-5	TRBJ1-1	TRBD1	CASSSSRTGARTEAFF
TRBV19	TRBJ2-3	TRBD2	CASSRWGTIRITDTQYF
TRBV6-1	TRBJ2-7	TRBD1	CASSEPPRDRGEQYF
TRBV6-5	TRBJ1-4	TRBD1	CASLRAGGEKLFF
TRBV20-1	TRBJ1-5	NA	CSARITVRGNQPQHF
TRBV5-4	TRBJ2-1	NA	CASSFTGINEQFF
TRBV7-8	TRBJ2-7	NA	CASSLGPDGYEQYF
TRBV30	TRBJ1-3	NA	CAYSPISSGNTIYF
TRBV11-2	TRBJ1-2	NA	CASSLWGWSSNYGYTF
TRBV11-2	TRBJ2-7	TRBD2	CASSLGGSKYEQYF
TRBV5-1	TRBJ2-1	TRBD1	CASSSGTGISDEQFF
TRBV29-1	TRBJ2-6	TRBD1	CSWIRQGTSGANVLTF